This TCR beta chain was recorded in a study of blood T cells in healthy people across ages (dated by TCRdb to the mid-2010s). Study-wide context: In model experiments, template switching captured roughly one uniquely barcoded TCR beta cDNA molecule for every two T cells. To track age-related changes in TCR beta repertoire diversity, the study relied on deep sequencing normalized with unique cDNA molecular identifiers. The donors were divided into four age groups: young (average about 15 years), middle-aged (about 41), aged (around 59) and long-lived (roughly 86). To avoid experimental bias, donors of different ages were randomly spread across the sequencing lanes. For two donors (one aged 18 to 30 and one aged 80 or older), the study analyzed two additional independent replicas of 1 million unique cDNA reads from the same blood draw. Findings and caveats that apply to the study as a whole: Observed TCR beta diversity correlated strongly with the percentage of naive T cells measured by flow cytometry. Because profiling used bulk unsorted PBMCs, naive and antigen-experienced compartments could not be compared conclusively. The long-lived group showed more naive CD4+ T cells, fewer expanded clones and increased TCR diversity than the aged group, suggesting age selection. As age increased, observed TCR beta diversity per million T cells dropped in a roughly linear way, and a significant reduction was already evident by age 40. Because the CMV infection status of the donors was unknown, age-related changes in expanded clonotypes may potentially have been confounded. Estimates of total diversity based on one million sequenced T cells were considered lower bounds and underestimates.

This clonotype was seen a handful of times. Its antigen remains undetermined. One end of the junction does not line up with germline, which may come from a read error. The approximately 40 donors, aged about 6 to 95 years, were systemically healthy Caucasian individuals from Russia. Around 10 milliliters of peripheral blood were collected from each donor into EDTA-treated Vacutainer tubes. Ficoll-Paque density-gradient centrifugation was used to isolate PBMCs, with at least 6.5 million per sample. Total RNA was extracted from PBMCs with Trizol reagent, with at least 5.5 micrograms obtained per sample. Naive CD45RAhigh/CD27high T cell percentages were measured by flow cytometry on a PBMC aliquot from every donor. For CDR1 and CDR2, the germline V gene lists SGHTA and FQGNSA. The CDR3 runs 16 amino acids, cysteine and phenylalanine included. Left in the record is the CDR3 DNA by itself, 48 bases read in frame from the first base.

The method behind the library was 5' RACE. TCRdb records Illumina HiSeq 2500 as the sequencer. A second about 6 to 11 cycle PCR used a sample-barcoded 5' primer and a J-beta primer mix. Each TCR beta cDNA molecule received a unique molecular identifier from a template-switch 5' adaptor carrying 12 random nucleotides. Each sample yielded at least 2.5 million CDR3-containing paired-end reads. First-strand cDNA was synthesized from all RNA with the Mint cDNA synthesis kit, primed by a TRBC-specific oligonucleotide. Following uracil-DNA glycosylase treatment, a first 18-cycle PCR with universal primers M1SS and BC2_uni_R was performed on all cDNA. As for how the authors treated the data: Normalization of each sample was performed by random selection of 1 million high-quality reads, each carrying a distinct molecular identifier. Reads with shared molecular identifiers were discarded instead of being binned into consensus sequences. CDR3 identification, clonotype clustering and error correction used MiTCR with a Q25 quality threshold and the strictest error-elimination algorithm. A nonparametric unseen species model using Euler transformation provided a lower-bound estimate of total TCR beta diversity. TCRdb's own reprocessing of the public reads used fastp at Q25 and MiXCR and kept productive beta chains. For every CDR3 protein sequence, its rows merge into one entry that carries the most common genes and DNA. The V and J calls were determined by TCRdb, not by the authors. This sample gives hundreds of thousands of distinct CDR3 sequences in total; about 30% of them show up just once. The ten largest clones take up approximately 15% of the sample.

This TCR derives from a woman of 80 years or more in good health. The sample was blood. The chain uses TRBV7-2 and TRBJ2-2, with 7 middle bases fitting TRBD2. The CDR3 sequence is CASSLLSGGYTGEPFF. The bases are TGTGCCAGCAGCTTATTGTCGGGGGGTTACACCGGGGAGCCGTTTTTT.